These 31 T cell receptor beta chains were all obtained from the same sample, sequenced in a study of T cell changes during pregnancy in multiple sclerosis. The protocol was immunoSEQ multiplex PCR, while the TCRdb copy is restricted to in-frame clones and leaves out a portion. The sample has around 100,000 clones; approximately 93% are singletons. The sequenced sample was peripheral blood, obtained after pregnancy. Every receptor here comes from a female donor with multiple sclerosis, enrolled in a pregnancy study.

The V and J genes are TRBV7-2 and TRBJ2-5; weak D call: TRBD2 (5 bases). This CDR3 has 15 residues. CDR1 is SGHTA and CDR2 is FQGNSA in the germline V gene. The V end was cut by 5 bases, the J end by 1 base, with 14 bases between. This CDR3 is CASSPRTGSQETQYF. DNA of the CDR3: TGTGCCAGCAGCCCTCGTACGGGATCCCAAGAGACCCAGTACTTC.

The chain couples TRBV5-6 to TRBJ2-3; 10 bases match TRBD1. V shed 3 bases and J 5 bases; nucleotides not matched to a gene: 9. Germline values: CDR1 SGHDT, CDR2 YYEEEE. This CDR3 is built from 16 residues. This chain's CDR3 is CASSWATGGELDTQYF. The CDR3 nucleotides are TGTGCCAGCAGCTGGGCGACAGGGGGCGAGCTAGATACGCAGTATTTT.

The chain combines TRBV5-4 with TRBJ1-2, with D maybe TRBD1 (5 bases). Germline CDR1 and CDR2: SGHNT and YYREEE (reference sequence). This CDR3 contains 14 residues. Trimming removed 0 bases from V and 8 bases from J, with 14 bases in between. DNA of the CDR3: TGTGCCAGCAGCTTGGTATCAGGGAGGGGAGGCTACACCTTC. It specifies CASSLVSGRGGYTF.

CDR3 protein: CARTRGTARGELFF. In DNA, the CDR3 is TGTGCCAGAACACGCGGGACGGCCCGCGGGGAGCTGTTTTTT. The chain couples TRBV2 to TRBJ2-2; weak D call: TRBD2 (6 bases). The CDR3 contains 14 residues. Per the germline V gene, CDR1 is SNHLY and CDR2 is FYNNEI. V lost 9 bases to trimming and J lost 7 bases, with 18 bases between them. Together with reference TRBV2 and TRBJ2-2, the CDR3 gives the full variable domain: EPEVTQTPSHQVTQMGQEVILRCVPISNHLYFYWYRQILGQKVEFLVSFYNNEISEKSEIFDDQFSVERPDGSNFTLKIRSTKLEDSAMYFCARTRGTARGELFFGEGSRLTVL.

The chain joins TRBV29-1 to TRBJ2-5; a possible D gene is TRBD1 (6 bases). Trimming took 0 bases from V and 5 from J, leaving 13 bases between them. The germline V gene has CDR1 SQVTM and CDR2 ANQGSEA. The CDR3 is 14 residues long. The CDR3 loop is CSVEEFGQGETQYF. For the CDR3, the DNA is TGCAGCGTTGAAGAGTTTGGGCAGGGGGAGACCCAGTACTTC.

V gene TRBV28 combines with J gene TRBJ2-7; D possibly corresponds to TRBD1 (5 bases). This CDR3 contains 13 residues. Germline values: CDR1 MDHEN, CDR2 SYDVKM. V dropped 6 bases and J dropped 4 bases, with 13 bases sitting between them. The CDR3 protein is CASRGQGQYEQYF. The CDR3 region has the DNA TGTGCCAGCAGGGGTCAGGGCCAATACGAGCAGTACTTC.

The chain has TRBV2 and TRBJ1-5; D gene unclear. Germline CDR1 SNHLY, CDR2 FYNNEI. Trimming shortened V by 7 bases and J by 7 bases, and 14 bases separated the two germline ends. This CDR3 is 13 amino acids long. The DNA for the CDR3 is TGTGCCAGCAATGTTGGCGGGAGCCAGCCCCAGCATTTT. Its translation is CASNVGGSQPQHF.

The J gene is TRBJ2-1, the V gene TRBV4-1; 7 bases map to TRBD2. The CDR3 is made up of 16 amino acids. With V trimmed by 0 bases and J by 10 bases, 12 bases remained unmatched. The germline CDR1 and CDR2 sequences are MGHRA and YSYEKL. This chain's CDR3 is CASSQEKVGLVIEQFF. The CDR3 DNA reads as TGCGCCAGCAGCCAAGAGAAGGTCGGACTAGTCATCGAGCAGTTCTTC.

The chain joins TRBV19 to TRBJ2-7; the match to TRBD2 covers 12 bases. The CDR3 has 19 residues. The germline V gene has CDR1 LNHDA and CDR2 SQIVND (reference sequence). V lost 1 base to trimming and J lost 4 bases; unmatched junction nucleotides: 14. The CDR3 bases are TGTGCCAGTAGTATAGCCCGCATGCCACTAGCGGGGGGACCTTACGAGCAGTACTTC. Translated, it gives CASSIARMPLAGGPYEQYF.

The V call is TRBV27, the J call TRBJ1-1, with TRBD1 matching 8 bases. Trimming removed 6 bases from V and 8 bases from J; junction bases left unmatched: 11. CDR1 is MNHEY, CDR2 SMNVEV, per germline (reference sequence). This CDR3 contains 14 residues. The DNA for the CDR3 is TGTGCCAGCAGCCGACAGGGGCAAAGTTCGGAAGCTTTCTTT. It is translated as CASSRQGQSSEAFF.

The chain employs TRBV5-1 and TRBJ1-2; D is possibly TRBD1 (5 bases). The germline V and J ends were trimmed by 0 bases and 4 bases, with 13 bases remaining between them. This CDR3 spans 15 amino acids. The germline gives CDR1 SGHRS, CDR2 YFSETQ. The CDR3 loop is CASSLDLQGVYGYTF. The CDR3 region has the DNA TGCGCCAGCAGCTTGGACCTCCAGGGTGTCTATGGCTACACCTTC.

The chain carries TRBV7-8 and TRBJ2-5, with TRBD2 identical over 9 bases. CDR1 SGHVS and CDR2 FQNEAQ come from the germline V gene. The CDR3 runs to 15 residues. The V segment lost 5 bases and the J segment 5 bases; nucleotides outside the gene matches: 9. The CDR3 sequence is CASSLAGLAFETQYF. CDR3 nucleotide sequence: TGTGCCAGCAGCCTGGCGGGACTAGCTTTCGAGACCCAGTACTTC. Filled out from reference TRBV7-8 and TRBJ2-5, the complete variable domain reads GAGVSQSPRYKVAKRGQDVALRCDPISGHVSLFWYQQALGQGPEFLTYFQNEAQLDKSGLPSDRFFAERPEGSVSTLKIQRTQQEDSAVYLCASSLAGLAFETQYFGPGTRLLVL.

Written as DNA, the CDR3 is TGTGCCAGCAGCCCCCGGGGGGCTGGAAACACCATATATTTT. Translation gives CASSPRGAGNTIYF. The rearrangement joins TRBV14 to TRBJ1-3, with D possibly matching TRBD1 (5 bases). The V gene's germline CDR1 is SGHDN and CDR2 FVKESK. The CDR3 runs to 14 residues. Trimming cost V 4 bases and J 2 bases, with 9 bases left between them.

In this sample, this clone turned up once. CDR3 in DNA: TGCGCCAGCAGCTCTGGACTAGCGGGGGGGTCAGATACGCAGTATTTT. It encodes CASSSGLAGGSDTQYF. The chain links TRBV5-1 to TRBJ2-3; 15 positions agree with TRBD2. This CDR3 spans 16 amino acids. J gave up 4 bases and V 3 bases, and 3 bases lay outside the gene matches. Germline CDR1 and CDR2: SGHRS and YFSETQ.

This clone was detected only a few times. The rearrangement uses TRBV7-8 and TRBJ1-6; tentatively, D is TRBD1 (6 bases). Germline V gene lookup returns CDR1 SGHVS and CDR2 FQNEAQ. V lost 1 base and J lost 1, with 11 bases in between. The CDR3 totals 17 residues. CDR3 loop: CASSLVARGSYNSPLHF. The CDR3 DNA sequence: TGTGCCAGCAGCTTAGTGGCCAGGGGTTCCTATAATTCACCCCTCCACTTT.

This chain uses TRBV5-1 with TRBJ2-2; a weak D match, TRBD2 (7 bases). CDR3 length: 17 amino acids. Trimming took off 0 bases at V and 2 bases at J, with 14 bases between the two ends. Germline V gives CDR1 SGHRS, CDR2 YFSETQ. The CDR3 DNA follows: TGCGCCAGCAGCTTGGCGCCTCGGGGGGCCAACACCGGGGAGCTGTTTTTT. It encodes CASSLAPRGANTGELFF.

V gene TRBV7-2 combines with J gene TRBJ2-3; D perhaps matches TRBD2 (5 bases). This CDR3 is built from 14 residues. CDR1 is SGHTA and CDR2 is FQGNSA in the germline V gene. Trimming removed 5 bases from V and 2 bases from J, with 11 bases in between. In DNA, the CDR3 is TGTGCCAGCAGCCCTCGGAGGACCACAGATACGCAGTATTTT. The encoded protein is CASSPRRTTDTQYF.

V is TRBV5-1 and J is TRBJ2-1; 11 nucleotides agree with TRBD2. The CDR3 extends over 16 amino acids. Germline loops: CDR1 SGHRS, CDR2 YFSETQ. The ends lost 0 bases at V and 4 bases at J; junction bases unmatched: 3. The chain's CDR3 is CASSLASGGLYNEQFF. CDR3 nucleotides: TGCGCCAGCAGCTTGGCTAGCGGGGGGCTTTACAATGAGCAGTTCTTC.

The rearrangement joins TRBV18 to TRBJ1-2, with D unresolved. The length of the CDR3 is 14 residues. V was shortened by 1 base and J by 0 bases, with 6 bases between the two germline ends. Germline CDR1 reads KGHSH; CDR2 reads LQKENI. The DNA for the CDR3 is TGTGCCAGCTCACCACAGACATCTAACTATGGCTACACCTTC. Encoded protein: CASSPQTSNYGYTF.

The table lists this clone with a count of one. The CDR3: CASSFQEDTQYF. The CDR3 DNA is TGTGCCAGCAGCTTTCAGGAAGATACGCAGTATTTT. The chain employs TRBV11-3 and TRBJ2-3; the D is unclear. The CDR3 length is 12 residues. CDR1 and CDR2 (germline): SGHNT, YENEEA. V was shortened by 3 bases and J by 5 bases, with 6 bases between the two germline ends. The whole variable domain, remainder taken from reference TRBV11-3 and TRBJ2-3, is EAGVVQSPRYKIIEKKQPVAFWCNPISGHNTLYWYLQNLGQGPELLIRYENEEAVDDSQLPKDRFSAERLKGVDSTLKIQPAELGDSAVYLCASSFQEDTQYFGPGTRLTVL.

This chain connects TRBV5-4 to TRBJ1-6; D unresolved. CDR1 and CDR2 (germline): SGHNT, YYREEE (reference sequence). The length of the CDR3 is 10 residues. The ends were cut back, 8 bases at V and 13 bases at J, with 10 bases in the middle. CDR3 amino acids: CARATSPLHF. In DNA, the CDR3 is TGTGCCAGAGCCACCTCGCCCCTCCACTTT.

A few counts support this clone. The CDR3 protein is CASSLSVNRENEKLFF. The CDR3 DNA is TGTGCCAGCAGCTTATCTGTTAACAGGGAGAATGAAAAACTGTTTTTT. The chain couples TRBV5-6 to TRBJ1-4; perhaps TRBD1 as D (6 bases). V was cut by 2 bases and J by 5 bases, with 16 bases left in between. The CDR3 runs to 16 residues. CDR1 SGHDT and CDR2 YYEEEE come from the germline V gene. The full variable domain, with the rest looked up from reference TRBV5-6 and TRBJ1-4, is DAGVTQSPTHLIKTRGQQVTLRCSPKSGHDTVSWYQQALGQGPQFIFQYYEEEERQRGNFPDRFSGHQFPNYSSELNVNALLLGDSALYLCASSLSVNRENEKLFFGSGTQLSVL.

The chain has TRBV9 and TRBJ2-2; D might be TRBD2 (5 bases). The CDR3 is 13 residues long. Germline lookup yields CDR1 SGDLS and CDR2 YYNGEE. Deletions cut 1 base from V and 7 bases from J, with 8 bases between. CDR3 in amino acids: CASSVFGDGELFF. The DNA for the CDR3 is TGTGCCAGCAGCGTATTCGGGGACGGGGAGCTGTTTTTT.

This clone has just one count. V usage is TRBV27 and J usage is TRBJ1-4, with no clear D. Trimming removed 1 base at V and 8 bases at J, with 8 bases between. Germline-derived CDR1 and CDR2 are MNHEY and SMNVEV (reference sequence). The CDR3 runs 13 residues. CDR3 residues: CASSLFPVEKLFF. For the CDR3, the DNA is TGTGCCAGCAGTTTATTTCCCGTGGAAAAACTGTTTTTT.

This clone was seen once. The J gene is TRBJ1-1, the V gene TRBV4-1, with TRBD1 matching over 7 bases. CDR3 length: 16 amino acids. J lost 0 bases, V lost 3 bases, and 7 bases had no gene match. Per germline, CDR1 MGHRA and CDR2 YSYEKL. The CDR3 DNA reads TGCGCCAGCAGCCACGACCGGGACAGAATGAACACTGAAGCTTTCTTT. Translated, it gives CASSHDRDRMNTEAFF.

The gene calls are TRBV5-6 and TRBJ1-3; TRBD1 agrees at 9 bases. The CDR3 contains 18 residues. The V gene end was trimmed by 0 bases and the J gene end by 4 bases; junction bases not matched to a gene: 11. Germline V gives CDR1 SGHDT, CDR2 YYEEEE. The CDR3 nucleotides are TGTGCCAGCAGCTTGGGCTTGGTTGTGGGACAGGGAGGAAACACCATATATTTT. It codes for CASSLGLVVGQGGNTIYF.

The rearrangement joins TRBV6-1 to TRBJ1-2, with 11 bases matching TRBD1. Germline V gives CDR1 MNHNS, CDR2 SASEGT. There are 16 residues in the CDR3. Germline trimming cut 0 bases from V and 8 bases from J; bases unmatched to any gene: 8. CDR3 residues: CASSEAGTGGAVGYTF. CDR3 nucleotides: TGTGCCAGCAGTGAAGCGGGGACAGGGGGAGCGGTAGGCTACACCTTC.

This clone was recorded only once. The chain couples TRBV2 to TRBJ1-1, with D tentatively TRBD1 (6 bases). V lost 8 bases to trimming and J lost 0 bases, with 10 bases between them. The CDR3 contains 13 residues. Germline loops: CDR1 SNHLY, CDR2 FYNNEI. The CDR3 coding sequence is TGTGCCAGCGTCACAGGGCTGAACACTGAAGCTTTCTTT. It encodes CASVTGLNTEAFF. Looking up the rest from reference TRBV2 and TRBJ1-1 gives the full variable domain: EPEVTQTPSHQVTQMGQEVILRCVPISNHLYFYWYRQILGQKVEFLVSFYNNEISEKSEIFDDQFSVERPDGSNFTLKIRSTKLEDSAMYFCASVTGLNTEAFFGQGTRLTVV.

This clone was seen only once. V and J are TRBV20-1 and TRBJ2-7; 12 bases fit TRBD2. From germline, CDR1 is DFQATT and CDR2 SNEGSKA (reference sequence). V lost 6 bases to trimming and J lost 13 bases; unmatched junction nucleotides: 7. The CDR3 is 11 residues long. The CDR3 DNA follows: TGCAGTGCAGAAGGGACTAGCGGGCGATACTTC. This translates into CSAEGTSGRYF.

This clone was picked up one time. The genes are TRBV6-1 and TRBJ1-4, with 7 bases aligning to TRBD1. The CDR3 length is 14 residues. Germline lookup yields CDR1 MNHNS and CDR2 SASEGT. The junction had 2 bases not matched to a gene; V was cut back by 3 bases and J by 4 bases. CDR3 DNA: TGTGCCAGCAGTGAGGACAGGATTAATGAAAAACTGTTTTTT. It codes for CASSEDRINEKLFF.

V is TRBV6-1 and J is TRBJ2-3; 7 bases line up with TRBD1. CDR3 length equals 13 residues. Germline V gives CDR1 MNHNS, CDR2 SASEGT. V dropped 6 bases and J dropped 9; count of bases not matched to a gene: 9. In nucleotides, the CDR3 is TGTGCCAGCAGAAGGGACAGTGGGACCACGCAGTATTTT. It encodes CASRRDSGTTQYF.